This T cell receptor beta chain was sequenced for a study of T cell repertoires in cytomegalovirus infection. On the study more broadly: CMV epitopes used comprised recently identified HLA-C-restricted ones and well-studied HLA-B-restricted ones.

General observations from the study: The ex vivo response was dominated by HLA-C-restricted CMV-specific TCR beta clonotypes.

From the reads, TCRdb called clonotypes with MiXCR, one entry per CDR3 protein. The table shows hundreds of thousands of distinct CDR3 sequences, with just under 30% occurring only once. The V segment lost 6 bases and the J segment 7 bases; nucleotides outside the gene matches: 8. CDR3 length equals 14 residues. Germline CDR1 DFQATT, CDR2 SNEGSKA (reference sequence). As to this clonotype: Its antigen is still unknown.

The clonotype comes from a human donor in good health (CMV status not recorded). Some clones in this sample may be carry-over from other donors' samples. The sample was cultured PBMCs, taken from culture after CMV antigen stimulation. This chain uses TRBV20-1 with TRBJ2-2; TRBD2 agrees at 10 bases. The DNA for the CDR3 is TGCAGTGCCAACAGCGGGAGGGCCGGCGGGGAGCTGTTTTTT. This codes for CSANSGRAGGELFF.